The present T cell receptor beta chain was sequenced within a study of T cell responses to AZD1222 COVID-19 vaccine. Whole-study results and caveats: The study reported that nearly half of spike-specific TCRs target unmutated variant regions.

The CDR3 spans 14 residues. CDR1 SQVTM and CDR2 ANQGSEA come from the germline V gene. V lost 6 bases, J lost 0 bases, and 13 bases lay in between. The repertoire was sequenced with immunoSEQ multiplex PCR; TCRdb's copy has only in-frame clones and lacks some. The data show fewer than 150,000 clones, approximately 90% seen once. Comment on this clone: Its antigen is as yet unknown.

Sequenced material: peripheral blood, taken on day 0 of AZD1222 vaccination. This clonotype was obtained from an adult in good health. The chain employs TRBV29-1 and TRBJ2-3; D is undetermined. CDR3 nucleotide sequence: TGCAGCGTCTCGGGCGAACCTAGCACAGATACGCAGTATTTT. Translated, it gives CSVSGEPSTDTQYF.